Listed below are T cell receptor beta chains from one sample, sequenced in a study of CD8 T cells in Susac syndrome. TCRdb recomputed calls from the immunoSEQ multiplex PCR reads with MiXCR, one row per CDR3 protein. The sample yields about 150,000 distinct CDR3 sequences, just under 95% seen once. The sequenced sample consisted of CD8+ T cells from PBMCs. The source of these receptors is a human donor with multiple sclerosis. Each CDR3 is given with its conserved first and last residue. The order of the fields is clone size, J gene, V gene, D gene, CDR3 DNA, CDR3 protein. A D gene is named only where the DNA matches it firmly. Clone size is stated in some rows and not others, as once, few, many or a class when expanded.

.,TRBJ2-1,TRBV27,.,TGTGCCAGCAGTTTTAGCAGAAATGAGCAGTTCTTC,CASSFSRNEQFF
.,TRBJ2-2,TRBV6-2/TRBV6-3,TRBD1,TGTGCCAGCAGTCTCCCAGACAGGACAGGGTTCACCGGGGAGCTGTTTTTT,CASSLPDRTGFTGELFF
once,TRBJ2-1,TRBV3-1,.,TGTGCCAGCAGCCCCTTTAAGCGGACAGTTTACAATGAGCAGTTCTTC,CASSPFKRTVYNEQFF
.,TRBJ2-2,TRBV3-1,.,TGTGCCAGCAGCCAAGATTTGGGGGAGCTGTTTTTT,CASSQDLGELFF
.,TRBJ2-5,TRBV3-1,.,TGTGCCAGCAGCCAAGATACAAACCGCTTATCTCAAGAGACCCAGTACTTC,CASSQDTNRLSQETQYF
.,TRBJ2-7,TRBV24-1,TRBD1,TGTGCCACCAGTGACCCGACAGGGTACGAGCAGTACTTC,CATSDPTGYEQYF
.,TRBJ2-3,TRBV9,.,TGTGCCAGCAGCGTGAACGGGGGCGCGGGGGATACGCAGTATTTT,CASSVNGGAGDTQYF
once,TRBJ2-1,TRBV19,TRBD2,TGTGCCAGTAGTGAGCGGGGGGCGTACAATGAGCAGTTCTTC,CASSERGAYNEQFF
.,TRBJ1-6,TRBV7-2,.,TGTGCCAGCAGCCCGGGTGTAACCCTCCACTTT,CASSPGVTLHF
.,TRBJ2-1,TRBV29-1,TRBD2,TGCAGCGTCCGCCGACTAGCGGGGGATCTCAATGAGCAGTTCTTC,CSVRRLAGDLNEQFF
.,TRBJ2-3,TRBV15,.,TGTGCCACCAGCAGAGATCGCGGGGGCCCAGATACGCAGTATTTT,CATSRDRGGPDTQYF
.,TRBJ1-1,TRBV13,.,TGTGCCAGCAGCTTAGTAGTCTCCTCGGAGGCAGCTTTCTTT,CASSLVVSSEAAFF
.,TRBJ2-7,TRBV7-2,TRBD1,TGTGCCAGCAGCATGTTCGGACAGGGAGCATCCTACGAGCAGTACTTC,CASSMFGQGASYEQYF
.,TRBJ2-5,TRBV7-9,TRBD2,TGTGCCAGCAGCCCGGGAGGGGAAGGGAAGGAGCAAGAGACCCAGTACTTC,CASSPGGEGKEQETQYF
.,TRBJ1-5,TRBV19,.,TGTGCCAGTAGTCCGGAGGTGGGTAGCAATCAGCCCCAGCATTTT,CASSPEVGSNQPQHF
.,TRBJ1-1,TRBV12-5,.,TGTGCTTGCTTGGACAGCACTGAAGCTTTCTTT,CACLDSTEAFF
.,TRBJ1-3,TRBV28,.,TGTGCCAGCAGCCTCGGTTGGGGTCCAAGCTCTGGAAACACCATATATTTT,CASSLGWGPSSGNTIYF
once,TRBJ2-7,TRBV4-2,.,TGTGCCAGCAGCACTGGGGGAAGCGACGAGCAGTACTTC,CASSTGGSDEQYF
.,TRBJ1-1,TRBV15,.,TGTGCCACCAGCAGCCTCACAGAGAACACTGAAGCTTTCTTT,CATSSLTENTEAFF
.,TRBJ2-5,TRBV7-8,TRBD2,TGTGCCAGCAGCTTAGGAGTGGCGGGGGGCCGGCAGGAGACCCAGTACTTC,CASSLGVAGGRQETQYF
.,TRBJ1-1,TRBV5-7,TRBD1,TGTGCCAGCAGCTTGGAGGGTCACAGGGGAGAGGTGAACACTGAAGCTTTCTTT,CASSLEGHRGEVNTEAFF
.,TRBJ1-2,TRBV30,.,TGTGCCTGGACCGCTCGGGAGAGAACGGGAGATGGCTACACCTTC,CAWTARERTGDGYTF
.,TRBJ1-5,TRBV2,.,TGTGCCAGCAACGGGTTAGGACAGCCCCAGCATTTT,CASNGLGQPQHF
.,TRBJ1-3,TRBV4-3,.,TGCGCCAGCGGGGGCACCGGGGAGGACACCATATATTTT,CASGGTGEDTIYF
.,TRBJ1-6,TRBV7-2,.,TGTGCCAGCAGCTTAGCGGGAGACAGAAATTCACCCCTCCACTTT,CASSLAGDRNSPLHF
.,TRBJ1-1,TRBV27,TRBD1,TGTGCCAGCAGGCCAGCTGGACAGGTCCGTGAAGCTTTCTTT,CASRPAGQVREAFF
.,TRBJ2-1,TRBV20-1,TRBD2,TGCAGTGCTAGAGATCGTGGGACTAGCGGCCTCAATGAGCAGTTCTTC,CSARDRGTSGLNEQFF
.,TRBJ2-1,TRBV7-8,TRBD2,TGTGCCAGCAGCTTACGGCGGGAGGGTAGGAATGAGCAGTTCTTC,CASSLRREGRNEQFF
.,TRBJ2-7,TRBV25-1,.,TGTGCCAGCAGCCATGGCTACGAGCAGTACTTC,CASSHGYEQYF
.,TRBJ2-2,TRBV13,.,TGTGCCAGCAGCTCCCGTGGCACCGGGGAGCTGTTTTTT,CASSSRGTGELFF
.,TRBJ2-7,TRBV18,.,TGTGCCAGCTCACCACGGGATGATCCCTACGAGCAGTACTTC,CASSPRDDPYEQYF
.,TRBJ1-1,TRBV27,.,TGTGCCAGCAGTCCCCTGCGGATGAACACTGAAGCTTTCTTT,CASSPLRMNTEAFF
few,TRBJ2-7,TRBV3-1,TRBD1,TGTGCCAGCAGCCCCGGACAGGGGGACTACGAGCAGTACTTC,CASSPGQGDYEQYF
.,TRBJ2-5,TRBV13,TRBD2,TGTGCCAGCAGAGCCGGGACTAGCGGATCGGGAGAGACCCAGTACTTC,CASRAGTSGSGETQYF
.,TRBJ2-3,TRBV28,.,TGTGCCAGCAGTCCCCGGGTCCGGACAGGCACAGATACGCAGTATTTT,CASSPRVRTGTDTQYF
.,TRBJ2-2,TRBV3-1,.,TGTGCCAGCAGCCAAGCTCCTCCACTTCCGAACACCGGGGAGCTGTTTTTT,CASSQAPPLPNTGELFF
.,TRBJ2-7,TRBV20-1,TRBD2,TGCAGTGCTAGAGATAGCGCGGGGGGACCCTACGAGCAGTACTTC,CSARDSAGGPYEQYF
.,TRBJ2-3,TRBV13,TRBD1,TGTGCCAGCAGCCCGACAGGGGGCGGTGATACGCAGTATTTT,CASSPTGGGDTQYF
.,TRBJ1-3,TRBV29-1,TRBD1,TGCAGCGTTGTCACGGACAGGCAACACACCATATATTTT,CSVVTDRQHTIYF
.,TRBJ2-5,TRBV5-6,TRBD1,TGTGCCAGCAGCTTGGGGACAGGCGGATTCTCCCAGGTCTTC,CASSLGTGGFSQVF
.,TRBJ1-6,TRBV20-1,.,TGCAGTGCCTCGATAACAGGGTTCCAAAGTTGGTCTTATGGAAGCTCCTATAATTCACCCCTCCACTTT,CSASITGFQSWSYGSSYNSPLHF
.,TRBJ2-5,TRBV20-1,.,TGCAGTGCTAGAGATTTAGGGAGAGAGACCCAGTACTTC,CSARDLGRETQYF
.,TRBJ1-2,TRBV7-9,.,TGTGCCAGCAGCTCCACGACAAGAAGGGTCGGTGGCTACACCTTC,CASSSTTRRVGGYTF
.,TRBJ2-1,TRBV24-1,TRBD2,TGTGCCACCAGTGATTATTCGCTAGCGGGTGGTAGCAATGAGCAGTTCTTC,CATSDYSLAGGSNEQFF
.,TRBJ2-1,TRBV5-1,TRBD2,TGCGCCAGCAGCTTTGAGACTAGCGGGGGGGCCTACAATGAGCAGTTCTTC,CASSFETSGGAYNEQFF
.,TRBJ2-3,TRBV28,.,TGTGCCAGCAGTTGGTTCGACAGGTCGACAGATACGCAGTATTTT,CASSWFDRSTDTQYF